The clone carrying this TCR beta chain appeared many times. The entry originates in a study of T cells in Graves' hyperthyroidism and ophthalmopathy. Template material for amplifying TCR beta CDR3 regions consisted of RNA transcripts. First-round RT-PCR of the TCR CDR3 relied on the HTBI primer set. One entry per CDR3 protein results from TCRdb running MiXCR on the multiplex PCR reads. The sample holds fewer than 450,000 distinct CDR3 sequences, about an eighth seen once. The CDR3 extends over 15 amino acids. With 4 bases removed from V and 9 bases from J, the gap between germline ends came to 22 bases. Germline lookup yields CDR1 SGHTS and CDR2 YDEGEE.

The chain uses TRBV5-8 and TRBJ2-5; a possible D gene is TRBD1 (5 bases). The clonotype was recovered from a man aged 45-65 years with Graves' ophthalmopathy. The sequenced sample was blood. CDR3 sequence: CASSPVSVLQGAQYF. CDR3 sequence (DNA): TGTGCCAGCAGCCCGGTGAGCGTTCTCCAAGGGGCCCAGTACTTC.